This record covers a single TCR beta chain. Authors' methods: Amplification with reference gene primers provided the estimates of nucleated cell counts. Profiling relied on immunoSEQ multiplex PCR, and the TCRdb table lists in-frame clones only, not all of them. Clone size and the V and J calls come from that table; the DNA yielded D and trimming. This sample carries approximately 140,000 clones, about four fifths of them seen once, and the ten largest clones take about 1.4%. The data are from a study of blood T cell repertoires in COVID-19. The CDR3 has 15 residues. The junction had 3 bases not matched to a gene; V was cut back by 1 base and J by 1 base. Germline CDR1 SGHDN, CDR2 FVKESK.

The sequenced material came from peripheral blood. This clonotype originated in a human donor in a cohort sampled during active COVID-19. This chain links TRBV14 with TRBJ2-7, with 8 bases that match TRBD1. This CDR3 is CASSQGQGRSYEQYF. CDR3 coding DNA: TGTGCCAGCAGCCAAGGACAGGGGCGATCCTACGAGCAGTACTTC.